A selection of T cell receptor beta chains follows, all from one sample in a study of blood T cell repertoires in COVID-19. This table comes from immunoSEQ multiplex PCR, and its TCRdb copy is limited to in-frame clones, with some not included. In the table there are approximately 160,000 clones, around 90% of which are singletons. Material for sequencing was peripheral blood. The receptors shown here come from a man aged 60-69 years with active or convalescent COVID-19. The CDR3 runs from the conserved cysteine through the conserved F or W. Each record gives: clone size, D gene, V gene, J gene, CDR3 DNA, CDR3 protein. D genes are given only for firm matches. Size is omitted from some rows. Given values are once, few, many or a class for expanded clones.

clone size: NA; D gene: NA; V gene: TRBV6-6; J gene: TRBJ1-2; CDR3 DNA: TGTGCCAGCAGTTACTCCGGGATCATACGGGATGGCTACACCTTC; CDR3 protein: CASSYSGIIRDGYTF
clone size: few; D gene: TRBD1; V gene: TRBV10-3; J gene: TRBJ1-5; CDR3 DNA: TGTGCCATCAGCCCACAGGGGGTGGGTCAGCCCCAGCATTTT; CDR3 protein: CAISPQGVGQPQHF
clone size: NA; D gene: NA; V gene: TRBV6-6; J gene: TRBJ2-3; CDR3 DNA: TGTGCCAGCAGTTACTCCCGAGGGACAGATACGCAGTATTTT; CDR3 protein: CASSYSRGTDTQYF
clone size: NA; D gene: NA; V gene: TRBV18; J gene: TRBJ2-2; CDR3 DNA: TGTGCCAGCTCACCACGCGACAGCGGGACCGGGGAGCTGTTTTTT; CDR3 protein: CASSPRDSGTGELFF
clone size: NA; D gene: NA; V gene: TRBV24-1; J gene: TRBJ2-1; CDR3 DNA: TGTGCCACCAGTGGCCAACGGGTAAATGAGCAGTTCTTC; CDR3 protein: CATSGQRVNEQFF
clone size: NA; D gene: TRBD1; V gene: TRBV6-5; J gene: TRBJ2-7; CDR3 DNA: TGTGCCAGCAGTTACGCCGGGACAGGGTCAACCTACGAGCAGTACTTC; CDR3 protein: CASSYAGTGSTYEQYF
clone size: NA; D gene: TRBD1; V gene: TRBV6-5; J gene: TRBJ1-5; CDR3 DNA: TGTGCCAGCAGCACGGAGCAGGGGGCAGATCAGCCCCAGCATTTT; CDR3 protein: CASSTEQGADQPQHF
clone size: NA; D gene: NA; V gene: TRBV7-2; J gene: TRBJ1-2; CDR3 DNA: TGTGCCAGCAGCCCAAGACAGGAGTTGGGTGGCTACACCTTC; CDR3 protein: CASSPRQELGGYTF
clone size: NA; D gene: TRBD1; V gene: TRBV19; J gene: TRBJ1-2; CDR3 DNA: TGTGCCAGTATTAGGACAGGGGCGAACTATGGCTACACCTTC; CDR3 protein: CASIRTGANYGYTF
clone size: NA; D gene: NA; V gene: TRBV25-1; J gene: TRBJ1-2; CDR3 DNA: TGTGCCAGCAGTATCACAGGGAGCTATGGCTACACCTTC; CDR3 protein: CASSITGSYGYTF
clone size: NA; D gene: NA; V gene: TRBV7-2; J gene: TRBJ2-1; CDR3 DNA: TGTGCCAGCAGCTTAGCCAGGGTCAACAATGAGCAGTTCTTC; CDR3 protein: CASSLARVNNEQFF
clone size: NA; D gene: NA; V gene: TRBV10-3; J gene: TRBJ1-2; CDR3 DNA: TGTGCCATCAGTGAGTCGACTCGCGGGGACAACTATGGCTACACCTTC; CDR3 protein: CAISESTRGDNYGYTF
clone size: NA; D gene: NA; V gene: TRBV19; J gene: TRBJ2-5; CDR3 DNA: TGTGCCAGTAGTACATACAGGGATCCCGGGACCCAGTACTTC; CDR3 protein: CASSTYRDPGTQYF
clone size: few; D gene: NA; V gene: TRBV6-5; J gene: TRBJ1-4; CDR3 DNA: TGTGCCAGCAGTACAGGGAATAATGAAAAACTGTTTTTT; CDR3 protein: CASSTGNNEKLFF
clone size: NA; D gene: TRBD1; V gene: TRBV5-1; J gene: TRBJ1-2; CDR3 DNA: TGCGCCAGCAGCTTGGATGGGACAGTGGGAAATGGCTACACCTTC; CDR3 protein: CASSLDGTVGNGYTF
clone size: NA; D gene: TRBD2; V gene: TRBV11-2; J gene: TRBJ2-2; CDR3 DNA: TGTGCCAGCAGCTTAGATCAGAAAGCGGGAAGGTCGGGGGAGCTGTTTTTT; CDR3 protein: CASSLDQKAGRSGELFF
clone size: once; D gene: NA; V gene: TRBV10-1; J gene: TRBJ1-3; CDR3 DNA: TGCGCCAGCAGTGGAGCGGGGAACTCTGGAAACACCATATATTTT; CDR3 protein: CASSGAGNSGNTIYF
clone size: NA; D gene: TRBD1; V gene: TRBV5-1; J gene: TRBJ2-7; CDR3 DNA: TGCGCCAGCAGCCTGACAGGGGGCAACCACGAGCAGTACTTC; CDR3 protein: CASSLTGGNHEQYF
clone size: NA; D gene: NA; V gene: TRBV6-5; J gene: TRBJ2-1; CDR3 DNA: TGTGCCAGCAGTTACTTAGGACTCGACAATGAGCAGTTCTTC; CDR3 protein: CASSYLGLDNEQFF
clone size: NA; D gene: NA; V gene: TRBV5-1; J gene: TRBJ1-1; CDR3 DNA: TGCGCCAGCAGAATGGAGGAAGAAGCTTTCTTT; CDR3 protein: CASRMEEEAFF
clone size: NA; D gene: NA; V gene: TRBV5-1; J gene: TRBJ1-3; CDR3 DNA: TGCGCCAGCAGCCCTGGCCAGGCAGGGAGGGACACCATATATTTT; CDR3 protein: CASSPGQAGRDTIYF
clone size: once; D gene: NA; V gene: TRBV12-3/TRBV12-4; J gene: TRBJ1-6; CDR3 DNA: TGTGCCAGCAGCTGGACAGATAATTCACCCCTCCACTTT; CDR3 protein: CASSWTDNSPLHF
clone size: NA; D gene: TRBD2; V gene: TRBV10-1; J gene: TRBJ2-3; CDR3 DNA: TGCGCCAGCAGTGAAGGGCGGGGGACCCTCACGAATACGCAGTATTTT; CDR3 protein: CASSEGRGTLTNTQYF
clone size: few; D gene: TRBD1; V gene: TRBV5-1; J gene: TRBJ1-4; CDR3 DNA: TGCGCCAGCGGCCGGACAGGGTCGGGTGAAAAACTGTTTTTT; CDR3 protein: CASGRTGSGEKLFF
clone size: NA; D gene: NA; V gene: TRBV5-4; J gene: TRBJ1-3; CDR3 DNA: TGTGCCAGCAGCTTAACAGGGCCCGGAAACACCATATATTTT; CDR3 protein: CASSLTGPGNTIYF
clone size: NA; D gene: NA; V gene: TRBV5-1; J gene: TRBJ2-1; CDR3 DNA: TGCGCCAGCAGCTTTCGGGGGGCCGATCGGGAGCAGTTCTTC; CDR3 protein: CASSFRGADREQFF
clone size: once; D gene: NA; V gene: TRBV6-4; J gene: TRBJ2-1; CDR3 DNA: TGTGCCAGCAGTGGTGGTCGTGGGGGGGCCATTGAGCAGTTCTTC; CDR3 protein: CASSGGRGGAIEQFF
clone size: NA; D gene: TRBD1; V gene: TRBV4-1; J gene: TRBJ1-2; CDR3 DNA: TGCGCCAGCAGCCAAGAAAACAGGGGGCGTCTTTATGGCTACACCTTC; CDR3 protein: CASSQENRGRLYGYTF
clone size: few; D gene: TRBD2; V gene: TRBV10-3; J gene: TRBJ2-1; CDR3 DNA: TGTGCCATCAGTGAGTCAGCCGGGAGGAGGGTAAATGAGCAGTTCTTC; CDR3 protein: CAISESAGRRVNEQFF
clone size: NA; D gene: TRBD1; V gene: TRBV24-1; J gene: TRBJ2-2; CDR3 DNA: TGTGCCACCAGTCTCACAGGGGGGACCGGGGAGCTGTTTTTT; CDR3 protein: CATSLTGGTGELFF
clone size: NA; D gene: NA; V gene: TRBV11-2; J gene: TRBJ1-2; CDR3 DNA: TGTGCCAGCAGCTACGACACTAACTATGGCTACACCTTC; CDR3 protein: CASSYDTNYGYTF
clone size: NA; D gene: NA; V gene: TRBV11-2; J gene: TRBJ2-7; CDR3 DNA: TGTGCCAGCAGCGCCCAACTAGTGACCTCCTACGAGCAGTACTTC; CDR3 protein: CASSAQLVTSYEQYF
clone size: NA; D gene: TRBD1; V gene: TRBV10-2; J gene: TRBJ1-1; CDR3 DNA: TGCGCCAGCAGCATTACAGGGGGCACTGAAGCTTTCTTT; CDR3 protein: CASSITGGTEAFF
clone size: NA; D gene: TRBD2; V gene: TRBV3-1/TRBV3-2; J gene: TRBJ2-7; CDR3 DNA: TGTGCCAGCAGCCCGACTAGCGGGAGTTTCAGCGAGCAGTACTTC; CDR3 protein: CASSPTSGSFSEQYF
clone size: NA; D gene: TRBD1; V gene: TRBV3-1/TRBV3-2; J gene: TRBJ1-6; CDR3 DNA: TGTGCCAGCAGCCAACAGGGGGTGAATTCACCCCTCCACTTT; CDR3 protein: CASSQQGVNSPLHF
clone size: NA; D gene: TRBD1; V gene: TRBV7-9; J gene: TRBJ2-6; CDR3 DNA: TGTGCCAGCAGCTCCTACAGGGGAAGCTCTGGGGCCAACGTCCTGACTTTC; CDR3 protein: CASSSYRGSSGANVLTF
clone size: NA; D gene: TRBD2; V gene: TRBV25-1; J gene: TRBJ2-1; CDR3 DNA: TGTGCCAGCAGTGGGCTAGCGGGGGCATACAATGAGCAGTTCTTC; CDR3 protein: CASSGLAGAYNEQFF
clone size: NA; D gene: NA; V gene: TRBV6-4; J gene: TRBJ1-4; CDR3 DNA: TGTGCCAGTACGACAGCGACGGGGGAAGAAAAACTGTTTTTT; CDR3 protein: CASTTATGEEKLFF
clone size: NA; D gene: TRBD1; V gene: TRBV6-5; J gene: TRBJ2-7; CDR3 DNA: TGTGCCAGCAGTTACTCAGGACAGGGGGTAACCTACGAGCAGTACTTC; CDR3 protein: CASSYSGQGVTYEQYF
clone size: NA; D gene: TRBD1; V gene: TRBV7-2; J gene: TRBJ1-1; CDR3 DNA: TGTGCCAGCAGCCCTACAGCAGGGGGCGAGAACACTGAAGCTTTCTTT; CDR3 protein: CASSPTAGGENTEAFF
clone size: NA; D gene: TRBD1; V gene: TRBV5-1; J gene: TRBJ2-1; CDR3 DNA: TGCGCCAGCAGCCCGGGACAGGGGGGACATCTTTACAATGAGCAGTTCTTC; CDR3 protein: CASSPGQGGHLYNEQFF
clone size: NA; D gene: TRBD2; V gene: TRBV27; J gene: TRBJ2-3; CDR3 DNA: TGTGCCAGCAGTATGGGACTAGCGGGATGGGATACGCAGTATTTT; CDR3 protein: CASSMGLAGWDTQYF
clone size: NA; D gene: TRBD1; V gene: TRBV19; J gene: TRBJ1-2; CDR3 DNA: TGTGCCAGTAGTACCTCCGGGACAGGAGACTATGGCTACACCTTC; CDR3 protein: CASSTSGTGDYGYTF
clone size: NA; D gene: TRBD1; V gene: TRBV5-1; J gene: TRBJ1-4; CDR3 DNA: TGCGCCAGCCGCTTGGAGGGACAGGGCTTTGAAAAACTGTTTTTT; CDR3 protein: CASRLEGQGFEKLFF
clone size: NA; D gene: TRBD1; V gene: TRBV7-9; J gene: TRBJ2-5; CDR3 DNA: TGTGCCAGCAGCACCGGGACAGGGGTAACGGAGACCCAGTACTTC; CDR3 protein: CASSTGTGVTETQYF
clone size: NA; D gene: TRBD1; V gene: TRBV6-6; J gene: TRBJ1-5; CDR3 DNA: TGTGCCAGCAGCCAACAGGGGGCGCGGCAGCCCCAGCATTTT; CDR3 protein: CASSQQGARQPQHF
clone size: NA; D gene: TRBD1; V gene: TRBV5-1; J gene: TRBJ2-5; CDR3 DNA: TGCGCCAGCAGCTTGACAGGGGGAGGCGGAGAGACCCAGTACTTC; CDR3 protein: CASSLTGGGGETQYF
clone size: NA; D gene: NA; V gene: TRBV27; J gene: TRBJ1-5; CDR3 DNA: TGTGCCAGCAGTTTATCCAGGGCGGCGAATCAGCCCCAGCATTTT; CDR3 protein: CASSLSRAANQPQHF
clone size: NA; D gene: TRBD2; V gene: TRBV11-1; J gene: TRBJ2-3; CDR3 DNA: TGTGCCAGCAGCTTGGGGGACGGACTAGGCACAGATACGCAGTATTTT; CDR3 protein: CASSLGDGLGTDTQYF
clone size: NA; D gene: NA; V gene: TRBV19; J gene: TRBJ2-7; CDR3 DNA: TGTGCCAGTAGTATAGATCGGGGGGCAACGGGGGAGCAGTACTTC; CDR3 protein: CASSIDRGATGEQYF
clone size: few; D gene: TRBD1; V gene: TRBV6-5; J gene: TRBJ1-1; CDR3 DNA: TGTGCCAGCAGACTTGGACAGGGGAACACTGAAGCTTTCTTT; CDR3 protein: CASRLGQGNTEAFF
clone size: NA; D gene: TRBD2; V gene: TRBV5-1; J gene: TRBJ2-5; CDR3 DNA: TGCGCCAGCAGCTTCAGCGGGGGAGAGACCCAGTACTTC; CDR3 protein: CASSFSGGETQYF
clone size: NA; D gene: TRBD1; V gene: TRBV5-1; J gene: TRBJ1-2; CDR3 DNA: TGCGCCAGCAGCTTGGGAGGGACAGCAGCTAACTATGGCTACACCTTC; CDR3 protein: CASSLGGTAANYGYTF
clone size: once; D gene: TRBD2; V gene: TRBV6-5; J gene: TRBJ2-7; CDR3 DNA: TGTGCCAGCAGTTATACAGCGGGAGATGGCTACGAGCAGTACTTC; CDR3 protein: CASSYTAGDGYEQYF
clone size: NA; D gene: TRBD2; V gene: TRBV3-1/TRBV3-2; J gene: TRBJ2-1; CDR3 DNA: TGTGCCAGCAGCCAAGAGTGGGCGGGAGGGCGCCGTGAGCAGTTCTTC; CDR3 protein: CASSQEWAGGRREQFF
clone size: NA; D gene: NA; V gene: TRBV25-1; J gene: TRBJ2-5; CDR3 DNA: TGTGCCAGCAGTGAGGGGACATACCAAGAGACCCAGTACTTC; CDR3 protein: CASSEGTYQETQYF
clone size: NA; D gene: NA; V gene: TRBV18; J gene: TRBJ2-7; CDR3 DNA: TGTGCCAGCTCACCAGGGCAGAACTACGAGCAGTACTTC; CDR3 protein: CASSPGQNYEQYF
clone size: few; D gene: NA; V gene: TRBV4-1; J gene: TRBJ2-7; CDR3 DNA: TGCGCCAGCAGCCCTTTTGGGGGGAGCTCCTACGAGCAGTACTTC; CDR3 protein: CASSPFGGSSYEQYF
clone size: NA; D gene: NA; V gene: TRBV27; J gene: TRBJ2-2; CDR3 DNA: TGTGCCAGCAGTCGACACCCGACCGGGGAGCTGTTTTTT; CDR3 protein: CASSRHPTGELFF
clone size: NA; D gene: NA; V gene: TRBV6-6; J gene: TRBJ1-6; CDR3 DNA: TGTGCCAGCAGTACGGGGGAGCGTTATAATTCACCCCTCCACTTT; CDR3 protein: CASSTGERYNSPLHF